These T cell receptor beta chains were read from a single sample in a study of PD-1 blockade in mismatch repair-deficient tumors. Here immunoSEQ multiplex PCR was the method, and the copy in TCRdb shows in-frame clones only, minus some. The data contain about 60,000 clones, 88% of them singletons. Sequenced here: peripheral blood, sampled 52 weeks after starting pembrolizumab. The receptor source for this set is an adult with mismatch repair-deficient cancer. Both conserved end residues are part of each CDR3. D genes are given only for firm matches.

>TRBJ2-7|.|TRBV5-6
TGTGCCAGCAGCTCCGGAGGGAGCAGCTACGAGCAGTACTTC
CASSSGGSSYEQYF
>TRBJ2-7|.|TRBV27
TGTGCCAGCAGTTTGCTTCGGGGCCCCTACGAGCAGTACTTC
CASSLLRGPYEQYF
>TRBJ2-2|.|TRBV30
TGTGCCTGGATTTACCGCACAGGGCCCGGGGAGCTGTTTTTT
CAWIYRTGPGELFF
>TRBJ1-2|.|TRBV4-1
TGCGCCAGCAGCCCGGCCCCGGGGACCTATGGCTACACCTTC
CASSPAPGTYGYTF
>TRBJ2-7|.|TRBV7-6
TGTGCCAGCAGCTTAGCGGTGACTGCCAGGGGCGCTATAAACGAGCAGTACTTC
CASSLAVTARGAINEQYF
>TRBJ2-1|.|TRBV11-3
TGTGCCAGCAGCTTTCGCGGACCGTACAATGAGCAGTTCTTC
CASSFRGPYNEQFF
>TRBJ1-1|.|TRBV30
TGTGCCTGGAGTGCGGGGATAGGGAACACTGAAGCTTTCTTT
CAWSAGIGNTEAFF
>TRBJ2-7|TRBD2|TRBV29-1
TGCAGCGTTGTTCTGGGACTAGCGGGGCTCTACGAGCAGTACTTC
CSVVLGLAGLYEQYF
>TRBJ2-5|.|TRBV7-9
TGTGCCAGCAGCCCTCACGGGGAGGAGACCCAGTACTTC
CASSPHGEETQYF
>TRBJ2-3|TRBD1|TRBV4-3
TGCGCCAGCAGCGATACAGGGGCTAGCACAGATACGCAGTATTTT
CASSDTGASTDTQYF
>TRBJ2-7|TRBD2|TRBV11-2
TGTGCCAGCAGCGCCACCCTAGCGGGAGAATTCTACGAGCAGTACTTC
CASSATLAGEFYEQYF